The rows below give T cell receptor beta chains drawn from one sample of a study of CD8+ T cells in alopecia areata. Sequencing used immunoSEQ multiplex PCR; TCRdb keeps in-frame clones, though not all of them. The sample lists over 200,000 clones, roughly 57% seen once, with around 0.46% in the top ten. The material sequenced was CD4+ T cells sorted from blood, taken at week 0. These receptors were collected from a human donor with alopecia areata. Each CDR3 is given with its conserved first and last residue. D genes are given only for firm matches. Not all rows give a size; the values are once, few, many and, for expanded clones, a class.

v_call	d_call	cdr3_length	j_call	clone_size	cdr3_aa	cdr3_nt
TRBV5-8	NA	16	TRBJ2-6	NA	CASSLNGNSGANVLTF	TGTGCCAGCAGCTTAAACGGCAACTCTGGGGCCAACGTCCTGACTTTC
TRBV7-8	NA	16	TRBJ2-1	few	CASSFSTRSSYNEQFF	TGTGCCAGCAGCTTTTCGACTAGAAGCTCCTACAATGAGCAGTTCTTC
TRBV2	TRBD2	16	TRBJ2-3	NA	CASSEYGLASTDTQYF	TGTGCCAGCAGTGAATACGGACTAGCGAGCACAGATACGCAGTATTTT
TRBV30	TRBD1	12	TRBJ1-3	NA	CAWSVLGGQGHF	TGTGCCTGGAGTGTACTGGGAGGACAGGGACATTTT
TRBV29-1	TRBD2	14	TRBJ2-1	NA	CSVGRDYSYNEQFF	TGCAGCGTCGGCCGGGACTACTCCTACAATGAGCAGTTCTTC
TRBV27	TRBD2	16	TRBJ2-7	NA	CASSFPSGKVIYEQYF	TGTGCCAGCAGTTTCCCTAGCGGGAAAGTCATCTACGAGCAGTACTTC
TRBV10-1	NA	15	TRBJ2-1	few	CASSEGRGSYNEQFF	TGCGCCAGCAGTGAAGGTAGGGGTTCCTACAATGAGCAGTTCTTC
TRBV9	NA	15	TRBJ1-5	NA	CASSASPNSNQPQHF	TGTGCCAGCAGCGCCAGCCCGAATAGCAATCAGCCCCAGCATTTT
TRBV19	NA	16	TRBJ2-2	NA	CASSSIQTSSTGELFF	TGTGCCAGTAGTAGCATCCAGACTAGTTCTACCGGGGAGCTGTTTTTT
TRBV7-9	NA	14	TRBJ2-5	NA	CASSFSGIQETQYF	TGTGCCAGCAGCTTTTCCGGGATCCAAGAGACCCAGTACTTC
TRBV11-2	NA	15	TRBJ2-3	few	CASRWTGTSTDTQYF	TGTGCCAGCAGGTGGACCGGGACTAGCACAGATACGCAGTATTTT
TRBV6-1	NA	14	TRBJ1-5	NA	CASSEASNNQPQHF	TGTGCCAGCAGTGAAGCGAGTAACAATCAGCCCCAGCATTTT
TRBV30	NA	12	TRBJ2-3	NA	CAWSVLGDTQYF	TGTGCCTGGAGTGTACTAGGAGATACGCAGTATTTT
TRBV29-1	TRBD1	13	TRBJ2-2	NA	CSGRTGVTGELFF	TGCAGCGGGAGGACAGGGGTCACCGGGGAGCTGTTTTTT